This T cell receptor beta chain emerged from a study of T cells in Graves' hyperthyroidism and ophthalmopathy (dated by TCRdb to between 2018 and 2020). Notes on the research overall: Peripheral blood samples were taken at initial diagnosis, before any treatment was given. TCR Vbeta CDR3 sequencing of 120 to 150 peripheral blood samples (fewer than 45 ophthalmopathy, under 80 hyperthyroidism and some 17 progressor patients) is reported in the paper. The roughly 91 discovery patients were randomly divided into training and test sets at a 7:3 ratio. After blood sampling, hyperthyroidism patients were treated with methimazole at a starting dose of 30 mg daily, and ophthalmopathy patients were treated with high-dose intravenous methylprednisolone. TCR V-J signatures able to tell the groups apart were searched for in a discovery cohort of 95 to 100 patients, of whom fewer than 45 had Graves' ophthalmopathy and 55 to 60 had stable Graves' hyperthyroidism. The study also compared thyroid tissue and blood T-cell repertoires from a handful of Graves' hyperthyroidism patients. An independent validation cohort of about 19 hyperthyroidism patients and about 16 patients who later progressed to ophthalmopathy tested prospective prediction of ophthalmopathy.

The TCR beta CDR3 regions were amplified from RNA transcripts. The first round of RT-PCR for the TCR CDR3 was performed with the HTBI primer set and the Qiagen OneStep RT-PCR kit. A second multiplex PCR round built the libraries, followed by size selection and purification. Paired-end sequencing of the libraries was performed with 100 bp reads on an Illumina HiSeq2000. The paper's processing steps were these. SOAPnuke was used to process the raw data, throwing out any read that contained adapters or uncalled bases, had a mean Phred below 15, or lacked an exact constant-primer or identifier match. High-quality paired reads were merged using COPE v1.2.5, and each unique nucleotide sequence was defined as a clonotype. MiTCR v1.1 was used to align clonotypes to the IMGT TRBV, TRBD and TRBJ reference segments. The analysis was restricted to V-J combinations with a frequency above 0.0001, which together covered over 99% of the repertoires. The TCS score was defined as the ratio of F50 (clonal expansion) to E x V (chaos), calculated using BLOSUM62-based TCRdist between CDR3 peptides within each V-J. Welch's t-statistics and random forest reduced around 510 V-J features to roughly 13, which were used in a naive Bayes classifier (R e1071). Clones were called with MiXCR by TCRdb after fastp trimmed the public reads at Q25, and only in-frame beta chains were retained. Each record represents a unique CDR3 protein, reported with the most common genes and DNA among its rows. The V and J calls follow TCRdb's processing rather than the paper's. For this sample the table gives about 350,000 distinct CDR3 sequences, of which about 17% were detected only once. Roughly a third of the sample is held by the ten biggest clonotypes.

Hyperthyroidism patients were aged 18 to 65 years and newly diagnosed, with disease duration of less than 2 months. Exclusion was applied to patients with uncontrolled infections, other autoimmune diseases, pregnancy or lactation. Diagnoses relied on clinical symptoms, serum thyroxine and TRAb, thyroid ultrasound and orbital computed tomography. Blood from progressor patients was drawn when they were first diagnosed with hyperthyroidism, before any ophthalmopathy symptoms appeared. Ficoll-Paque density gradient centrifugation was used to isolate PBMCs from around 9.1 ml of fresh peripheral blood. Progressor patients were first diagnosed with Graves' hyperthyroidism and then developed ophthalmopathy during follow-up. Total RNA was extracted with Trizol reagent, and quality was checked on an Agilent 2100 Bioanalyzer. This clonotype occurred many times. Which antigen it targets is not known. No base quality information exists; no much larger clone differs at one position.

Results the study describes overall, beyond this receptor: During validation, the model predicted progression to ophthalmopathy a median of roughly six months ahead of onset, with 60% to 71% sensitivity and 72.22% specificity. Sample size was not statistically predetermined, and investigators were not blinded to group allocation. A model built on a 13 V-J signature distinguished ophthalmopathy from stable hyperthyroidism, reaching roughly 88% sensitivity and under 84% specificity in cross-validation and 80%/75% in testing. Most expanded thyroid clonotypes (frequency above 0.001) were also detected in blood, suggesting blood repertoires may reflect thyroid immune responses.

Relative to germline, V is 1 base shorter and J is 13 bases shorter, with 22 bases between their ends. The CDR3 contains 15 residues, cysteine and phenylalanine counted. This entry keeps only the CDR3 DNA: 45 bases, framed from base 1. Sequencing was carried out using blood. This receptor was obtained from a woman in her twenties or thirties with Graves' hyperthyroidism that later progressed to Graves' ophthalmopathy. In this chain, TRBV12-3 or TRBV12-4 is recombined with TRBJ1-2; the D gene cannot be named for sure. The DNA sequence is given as TGTGCCAGCAGTTTAGTCAGTAGTACAGACACCACTCTCACCTTC. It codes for CASSLVSSTDTTLTF.